This is a list of T cell receptor beta chains from one sample in a study of blood T cell repertoires in COVID-19. Produced via immunoSEQ multiplex PCR; TCRdb's table is partial and in-frame only. This sample has about 180,000 clones; approximately 78% occur once, and the top ten carry around 11%. Sequenced material: peripheral blood. The receptors here all came from a woman of 80 years or more with COVID-19, enrolled during active disease. Each CDR3 is given with its conserved first and last residue. Fields, in order: V gene, J gene, clone size, D gene, CDR3 DNA, CDR3 protein. D genes are given only for firm matches. Clone size, where shown, is once, few, many, or a class for clones that have expanded.

TRBV27	TRBJ1-2	few	-	TGTGCCAGCAGAAAAGAGGACTATGGCTACACCTTC	CASRKEDYGYTF
TRBV3-1/TRBV3-2	TRBJ1-2	-	TRBD1	TGTGCCAGCAGCCAAGACAGGGGGCTCGGCTATGGCTACACCTTC	CASSQDRGLGYGYTF
TRBV5-4	TRBJ2-3	-	-	TGTGCCAGCAGCCGTGGAGGAGCTTCTAGTCAGGCGGGAGATACGCAGTATTTT	CASSRGGASSQAGDTQYF
TRBV7-6	TRBJ2-3	-	-	TGTGCCAGCTCCCCCCTGCGGGGGCAGACAGATACGCAGTATTTT	CASSPLRGQTDTQYF
TRBV6-5	TRBJ1-1	-	TRBD1	TGTGCCAGCATTACAACAGGGGGGGTCACTGAAGCTTTCTTT	CASITTGGVTEAFF
TRBV27	TRBJ1-1	few	-	TGTGCCAGCGGCGGGATTTTCGGCACTGAAGCTTTCTTT	CASGGIFGTEAFF
TRBV7-8	TRBJ1-5	-	-	TGTGCCAGCAGCTTATACGAGAACTATCAGCCCCAGCATTTT	CASSLYENYQPQHF
TRBV14	TRBJ1-1	once	-	TGTGCCAGCAGCCAAGACGGGGTTATGAACACTGAAGCTTTCTTT	CASSQDGVMNTEAFF
TRBV2	TRBJ2-5	-	TRBD2	TGTGCCACCACTGGACTAGCAGGAGAGACCCAGTACTTC	CATTGLAGETQYF
TRBV18	TRBJ1-2	once	-	TGTGCCAGCTCTAAAGGCGATTTACTAAGAGACTATGGCTACACCTTC	CASSKGDLLRDYGYTF
TRBV18	TRBJ2-3	-	TRBD1	TGTGCCAGCTCACCTCCCAAGACAGGGAACACAGATACGCAGTATTTT	CASSPPKTGNTDTQYF
TRBV24-1	TRBJ1-3	once	TRBD1	TGTGCCACCAGTGATCGGACAGGCTCTGGAAACACCATATATTTT	CATSDRTGSGNTIYF
TRBV5-1	TRBJ1-4	-	-	TGCGCCAGCAGCTTGGGGAGGAGGCCCCTCTATAATGAAAAACTGTTTTTT	CASSLGRRPLYNEKLFF
TRBV5-4	TRBJ1-6	-	-	TGTGCCAGCAGCTTGAGTCTCGGTAATTCACCCCTCCACTTT	CASSLSLGNSPLHF
TRBV19	TRBJ2-1	-	TRBD1	TGTGCCAGTAGTTCCCCGGGACAGGGGAGGAATGAGCAGTTCTTC	CASSSPGQGRNEQFF
TRBV5-1	TRBJ2-1	once	TRBD2	TGCGCCAGCAGCTTGGTAGGGACTAGCGGCTACAATGAGCAGTTCTTC	CASSLVGTSGYNEQFF
TRBV18	TRBJ1-2	-	TRBD1	TGTGCCAGCTCGGGGACAGCCTATGGCTACACCTTC	CASSGTAYGYTF
TRBV9	TRBJ1-3	-	-	TGTGCCAGCAGCGTAGACGGGCAGGGCAGAAACACCATATATTTT	CASSVDGQGRNTIYF
TRBV19	TRBJ1-1	-	TRBD1	TGTGCCAGCAAAGACTCAGGGGGCCAAGTGAACACTGAAGCTTTCTTT	CASKDSGGQVNTEAFF
TRBV28	TRBJ2-7	-	TRBD1	TGTGCCAGCAGTTTAATGGGGACAGTCTACGAGCAGTACTTC	CASSLMGTVYEQYF
TRBV19	TRBJ1-6	-	-	TGTGCCAGTAGTATTCAAAAGGGGGATTCACCCCTCCACTTT	CASSIQKGDSPLHF
TRBV2	TRBJ2-1	-	-	TGTGCCAGCCAGGGGTGGGATGAGCAGTTCTTC	CASQGWDEQFF
TRBV11-1	TRBJ1-6	-	-	TGTGCCAGCAGCTTCACGGGACATTTGGATAATTCACCCCTCCACTTT	CASSFTGHLDNSPLHF
TRBV5-6	TRBJ2-3	-	TRBD1	TGTGCCAGCAGCTTGGACAGGGGGGCAGCTACGCAGTATTTT	CASSLDRGAATQYF
TRBV29-1	TRBJ2-1	-	TRBD2	TGCAGCGTTAAACCGGAATTAGCGGGAGGGAGAGGTGAGCAGTTCTTC	CSVKPELAGGRGEQFF
TRBV10-1	TRBJ2-7	-	-	TGCGCCAGCAGTGGGGAGCCAGAATCCTACGAGCAGTACTTC	CASSGEPESYEQYF
TRBV6-6	TRBJ2-3	-	-	TGTGCCAGCAGTTTGCCGGGGGTGGATACGCAGTATTTT	CASSLPGVDTQYF
TRBV11-3	TRBJ2-7	-	TRBD1	TGTGCCAGCAGCGAGGGACAGGGGAACGAGCAGTACTTC	CASSEGQGNEQYF
TRBV12-3/TRBV12-4	TRBJ2-7	-	-	TGTGCCAGCAGTTTATTCGGCGGCTACGAGCAGTACTTC	CASSLFGGYEQYF
TRBV29-1	TRBJ1-1	-	TRBD1	TGCAGCGTTGAAGAGCATACAGGGGCCTGGGAATTCTTT	CSVEEHTGAWEFF
TRBV29-1	TRBJ1-4	-	-	TGCAGCGTTACAGGGACTAATGAAAAACTGTTTTTT	CSVTGTNEKLFF
TRBV18	TRBJ2-2	-	-	TGTGCCAGCTCACCTGAGGACTTTCAGAACACCGGGGAGCTGTTTTTT	CASSPEDFQNTGELFF
TRBV21-1	TRBJ2-7	-	-	TGTGCCAGCAGCCTCTTAACCCGGGACAGGGGGGTGTACGAGCAGTACTTC	CASSLLTRDRGVYEQYF
TRBV7-2	TRBJ2-7	-	-	TGTGCCAGCAGCCTCAGTTACGAGCAGTACTTC	CASSLSYEQYF
TRBV29-1	TRBJ1-1	-	TRBD1	TGCAGCGTTAGACAGGGGGCCGAGGGTGAAGCTTTCTTT	CSVRQGAEGEAFF
TRBV10-3	TRBJ1-2	many	-	TGTGCCATCAGTGAGACGACTGGAGCTAACTATGGCTACACCTTC	CAISETTGANYGYTF